Listed below are T cell receptor beta chains from one sample, sequenced in a study of T-cell memory formation after mild COVID-19. One entry per CDR3 protein results from TCRdb running MiXCR on the 5' RACE reads. The repertoire consists of some 600,000 distinct CDR3 sequences, with 15% to 20% occurring once and the leading ten covering just over 8%. Sequenced material: PBMCs or a T cell subset sorted from them (not recorded which). The receptors originated from an adult woman who had mild COVID-19 (a few samples of this study predate the infection). Cell type and time point are not known. Both conserved end residues are part of each CDR3. Fields, in order: CDR3 DNA, CDR3 protein, V gene, clone size, D gene, J gene. The D gene is left open where the match is weak. Expanded clones get a size class; other rows say once, few or many, or leave the size out.

TGCAGCGCTACTACCGCCGGACAGGGGCGTTCCAAAAACATTCAGTACTTC,CSATTAGQGRSKNIQYF,TRBV29-1,NA,TRBD1,TRBJ2-4
TGTGCCAGTAGATTCCGGACTGATACCTACGAGCAGTACTTC,CASRFRTDTYEQYF,TRBV19,NA,NA,TRBJ2-7
TGTGCCAGCAGTTCCGCGGCACTATCCTACAATGAGCAGTTCTTC,CASSSAALSYNEQFF,TRBV6-2/TRBV6-3,few,NA,TRBJ2-1
TGCGCCAGCAGCTTGGCCGGAACAGGTCGGGCTGAAGCTTTCTTT,CASSLAGTGRAEAFF,TRBV5-1,few,NA,TRBJ1-1
TGCAGTGCTAGAGATTTTGGACTAGCGGGAGGCTACAATGAGCAGTTCTTC,CSARDFGLAGGYNEQFF,TRBV20-1,NA,TRBD2,TRBJ2-1
TGTGCCAGCAGCCCCGGATGGGATCGTCCTTCACCCCTCCACTTT,CASSPGWDRPSPLHF,TRBV7-9,NA,NA,TRBJ1-6
TGTGCCAGCAGCCCTTACCGGGACTCCGGCTCCTACAATGAGCAGTTCTTC,CASSPYRDSGSYNEQFF,TRBV7-3,few,NA,TRBJ2-1
TGTGCCAGCAGGCGTACTAGCGGGAACACAGATACGCAGTATTTT,CASRRTSGNTDTQYF,TRBV7-2,few,TRBD2,TRBJ2-3
TGTGCCAGCAGCCAAGATTGGGACGACACTGAAGCTTTCTTT,CASSQDWDDTEAFF,TRBV4-2,once,NA,TRBJ1-1
TGTGCCAGCAGTGTGGGGACAGTCTACGAGCAGTACTTC,CASSVGTVYEQYF,TRBV12-3/TRBV12-4,many,TRBD1,TRBJ2-7
TGCGCCAGCAGCTTGCGTGTCACACCTTCCTCCCAAGCTTTCTTT,CASSLRVTPSSQAFF,TRBV5-1,NA,NA,TRBJ1-1
TGTGCCACCAGCAGAGATGTCGGCGGCCCCTACGAGCAGTACTTC,CATSRDVGGPYEQYF,TRBV15,few,NA,TRBJ2-7
TGTGCCAGCAGGCTAGGGGGAGGGCCAAACAATGAGCAGTTCTTC,CASRLGGGPNNEQFF,TRBV25-1,few,NA,TRBJ2-1
TGTGCCAGCAGCGTATTGATGGCGGGAGGTTCCAATGAGCAGTTCTTC,CASSVLMAGGSNEQFF,TRBV9,NA,TRBD2,TRBJ2-1
TGTGCCAGCAGCTTCCTTGGAGCGGGAGGGTACAATGAGCAGTTCTTC,CASSFLGAGGYNEQFF,TRBV27,NA,TRBD2,TRBJ2-1
TGTGCCAGCAGCCCGCGAGTGTCGGAGAACTACGAGCAGTACTTC,CASSPRVSENYEQYF,TRBV7-9,NA,NA,TRBJ2-7